The 25 T cell receptor beta chains in this list originate from one sample, sequenced in a study of T cell responses to AZD1222 COVID-19 vaccine. Assay used: immunoSEQ multiplex PCR; TCRdb lists only in-frame clones, some missing. The sample contains some 120,000 clones, roughly nine tenths of which appear only once. Sequenced here: peripheral blood, sampled on day 0 of AZD1222 vaccination. Receptors originate from an adult in good health.

The chain couples TRBV19 to TRBJ2-2; D may be TRBD1 (6 bases). V lost 4 bases, J lost 6 bases, and 6 bases lay in between. CDR1 is LNHDA, CDR2 SQIVND, per germline (reference sequence). The CDR3 is 12 residues long. In DNA form, the CDR3 reads TGTGCCAGTAGTAGGGGGCCCGGGGAGCTGTTTTTT. The encoded protein is CASSRGPGELFF.

The chain links TRBV11-2 to TRBJ2-5, with D uncertain. In germline, CDR1 is SGHAT, CDR2 FQNNGV. With 4 bases removed from V and 8 bases from J, the gap between germline ends came to 14 bases. The CDR3 length is 13 residues. The CDR3 reads CASSSLVLGTQYF. The CDR3 DNA reads as TGTGCCAGCAGCTCCCTGGTCCTGGGAACCCAGTACTTC.

This chain connects TRBV6-5 to TRBJ1-5; a possible D gene is TRBD1 (5 bases). The CDR3 sequence is 11 residues long. The germline V and J ends were trimmed by 5 bases and 10 bases, with 9 bases remaining between them. Germline V gene sequence: CDR1 MNHEY, CDR2 SVGAGI. DNA for the CDR3: TGTGCCAGCAGTAGCCGGGACCCCCAGCATTTT. Its translation: CASSSRDPQHF.

This chain uses TRBV3-1 (or the pseudogene TRBV3-2) with TRBJ2-7, with no clear D. Germline V gives CDR1 LGHDT, CDR2 YNNKEL (reference sequence). The CDR3 has 14 residues. The V end was cut by 2 bases, the J end by 0 bases, with 8 bases between. The CDR3 DNA sequence: TGTGCCAGCAGCCAACCACCGGGCTCCTACGAGCAGTACTTC. Protein product: CASSQPPGSYEQYF.

The chain recombines TRBV5-1 with TRBJ1-3; perhaps TRBD1 as D (6 bases). The CDR3 sequence is 15 residues long. Germline lookup yields CDR1 SGHRS and CDR2 YFSETQ. Trimming left V 0 bases short and J 0 bases short, with 7 bases between. The CDR3 sequence is CASSLGGGSGNTIYF. The CDR3 DNA reads as TGCGCCAGCAGCTTGGGAGGGGGCTCTGGAAACACCATATATTTT.

V is TRBV24-1 and J is TRBJ2-3, with 12 bases fitting TRBD2. V shed 3 bases, J shed 1 base, and the junction held 4 bases outside the gene matches. Germline lookup yields CDR1 KGHDR and CDR2 SFDVKD. The CDR3 has 17 residues. The CDR3 nucleotides read TGTGCCACCAGTGATCACCGGACTAGCGGGGGCACAGATACGCAGTATTTT. This encodes CATSDHRTSGGTDTQYF.

This sequence joins TRBV4-1 and TRBJ1-6; 7 bases map to TRBD1. V dropped 4 bases and J dropped 10; count of bases not matched to a gene: 13. The germline V gene encodes CDR1 MGHRA and CDR2 YSYEKL. The CDR3 contains 16 residues. The CDR3 reads CASSLKSRQGESPLHF. CDR3 in DNA: TGCGCCAGCAGCCTCAAAAGCCGACAGGGAGAGTCACCCCTCCACTTT.

The rearrangement joins TRBV14 to TRBJ1-1; maybe TRBD1 (6 bases). CDR1 SGHDN and CDR2 FVKESK come from the germline V gene. With 3 bases removed from V and 7 bases from J, the gap between germline ends came to 9 bases. This CDR3 has 12 amino acids. The CDR3 bases are TGTGCCAGCAGCCAGGGGGCCTATGAAGCTTTCTTT. This codes for CASSQGAYEAFF. Full variable domain (outside the CDR3, taken from reference TRBV14 and TRBJ1-1): EAGVTQFPSHSVIEKGQTVTLRCDPISGHDNLYWYRRVMGKEIKFLLHFVKESKQDESGMPNNRFLAERTGGTYSTLKVQPAELEDSGVYFCASSQGAYEAFFGQGTRLTVV.

This clone appeared once. The CDR3 DNA follows: TGTGCCAGCAGCAGCGGGACAGGCAGAATGAACACTGAAGCTTTCTTT. It codes for CASSSGTGRMNTEAFF. The J gene is TRBJ1-1, the V gene TRBV28, with 8 bases identical to TRBD1. The V and J ends lost 6 bases and 0 bases, in that order; junction bases with no gene match: 9. The CDR3 length is 16 residues. Germline lookup yields CDR1 MDHEN and CDR2 SYDVKM. The complete variable domain, with remaining parts taken from reference TRBV28 and TRBJ1-1, reads DVKVTQSSRYLVKRTGEKVFLECVQDMDHENMFWYRQDPGLGLRLIYFSYDVKMKEKGDIPEGYSVSREKKERFSLILESASTNQTSMYLCASSSGTGRMNTEAFFGQGTRLTVV.

This chain uses TRBV11-2 with TRBJ1-2; no reliable D call. The CDR3 runs 13 residues. Germline V gene data show CDR1 as SGHAT and CDR2 as FQNNGV. Trimming shortened V by 0 bases and J by 8 bases, and 10 bases separated the two germline ends. The CDR3 nucleotides are TGTGCCAGCAGCTTAGAAGGCTTTAGGGGCTACACCTTC. As protein: CASSLEGFRGYTF.

CDR3 sequence reads: CASSNTGYYGYTF. The DNA for the CDR3 is TGTGCCAGCAGTAACACAGGGTACTATGGCTACACCTTC. V is TRBV28 and J is TRBJ1-2; maybe TRBD1 (6 bases). The V end was cut by 5 bases, the J end by 3 bases, with 10 bases between. Germline loops: CDR1 MDHEN, CDR2 SYDVKM. The CDR3 runs 13 residues.

This clone has just a few counts. The chain recombines TRBV5-4 with TRBJ2-3, with TRBD2 identical over 9 bases. This CDR3 has 14 amino acids. Germline trimming cut 4 bases from V and 7 bases from J; bases unmatched to any gene: 7. CDR1 and CDR2 from the germline V gene are SGHNT and YYREEE (reference sequence). This CDR3 reads CASSLGLAAYTQYF. In DNA form, the CDR3 reads TGTGCCAGCAGCCTGGGACTAGCTGCCTATACGCAGTATTTT.

The chain recombines TRBV7-9 with TRBJ1-6; possible D gene TRBD1, 5 bases. The CDR3 extends over 14 amino acids. Germline V gene lookup returns CDR1 SEHNR and CDR2 FQNEAQ (reference sequence). Between the trimmed V and J ends, which lost 5 bases and 4 bases, there was a span of 9 bases. The CDR3 reads CASSPGRYNSPLHF. For the CDR3, the DNA is TGTGCCAGCAGCCCGGGACGGTATAATTCACCCCTCCACTTT.

The genes are TRBV6-6 and TRBJ1-4; TRBD1 matches 8 bases. Trimming removed 6 bases from V and 2 bases from J; junction bases left unmatched: 5. This CDR3 is 15 amino acids long. Germline V gene sequence: CDR1 MNHNY, CDR2 SVGAGI (reference sequence). DNA for the CDR3: TGTGCCAGCAGAACGACAGGGGCCACTAATGAAAAACTGTTTTTT. Protein sequence: CASRTTGATNEKLFF.

The chain carries TRBV4-3 and TRBJ2-3; 12 bases line up with TRBD2. The CDR3 is 17 amino acids. Unmatched junction bases numbered 9, after V lost 3 bases and J lost 5 bases. The V gene's germline CDR1 is LGHNA and CDR2 YSLEER. CDR3 amino acids: CASSHLSSGGAVDTQYF. Written as DNA, the CDR3 is TGCGCCAGCAGCCATCTCTCTAGCGGGGGGGCCGTAGATACGCAGTATTTT.

V gene TRBV5-1 combines with J gene TRBJ1-5, with D hard to call. The CDR3 runs to 14 residues. Germline values: CDR1 SGHRS, CDR2 YFSETQ. Trimming left V 0 bases short and J 6 bases short, with 10 bases between. DNA for the CDR3: TGCGCCAGCAGCTTGGAAGGGCAAGGTCAGCCCCAGCATTTT. This sequence encodes CASSLEGQGQPQHF.

J is TRBJ1-3 and V is TRBV18, with 8 bases fitting TRBD1. The J segment lost 1 base and the V segment lost 6 bases, leaving 17 bases of the junction unmatched. Germline assignment: CDR1 KGHSH and CDR2 LQKENI. This CDR3 region has 19 residues. The CDR3 coding sequence is TGTGCCAGCTCCTCTCAAGCCGGACAGGGCCATGCTTCTGGAAACACCATATATTTT. This codes for CASSSQAGQGHASGNTIYF.

The V call is TRBV18, the J call TRBJ1-2; D is unclear. CDR3 size: 13 residues. V was pared by 1 base and J by 8 bases, with 11 bases between. Germline CDR1 KGHSH, CDR2 LQKENI. This CDR3 reads CASSPLGPRGYTF. The CDR3 DNA is TGTGCCAGCTCACCACTGGGCCCAAGGGGCTACACCTTC.

This chain joins TRBV7-9 and TRBJ1-1; D is unresolved. Between the trimmed V and J ends, which lost 5 bases and 8 bases, there was a span of 6 bases. This CDR3 comprises 10 residues. From germline, CDR1 is SEHNR and CDR2 FQNEAQ (reference sequence). The CDR3 here is CASSAGEAFF. The CDR3 DNA reads as TGTGCCAGCAGCGCAGGAGAAGCTTTCTTT.

V gene TRBV29-1 combines with J gene TRBJ2-3, with 12 bases fitting TRBD2. V shed 1 base and J 5 bases; nucleotides not matched to a gene: 7. The CDR3 loop spans 16 amino acids. Germline CDR1 SQVTM, CDR2 ANQGSEA. In DNA, the CDR3 is TGCAGCGTTGAAGGGCGACTAGCGGGAGATAGAGATACGCAGTATTTT. This encodes CSVEGRLAGDRDTQYF.

Only one count was recorded for this clone. This rearrangement joins TRBV2 to TRBJ2-1; no clear D. Germline values: CDR1 SNHLY, CDR2 FYNNEI. V lost 6 bases, J lost 8 bases, and 8 bases lay in between. The CDR3 consists of 11 residues. The CDR3 nucleotides read TGTGCCAGCAGGACACACGATGAGCAGTTCTTC. Its translation: CASRTHDEQFF.

The gene calls are TRBV19 and TRBJ1-4; D ambiguous. The CDR3 has 13 residues. Trimming removed 5 bases at V and 8 bases at J, with 12 bases between. Germline V gene sequence: CDR1 LNHDA, CDR2 SQIVND (reference sequence). CDR3 DNA sequence: TGTGCCAGTAGTTCTCGGGGTCCAGAAAAACTGTTTTTT. Encoded protein: CASSSRGPEKLFF.

The chain employs TRBV4-1 and TRBJ1-1, with 9 bases aligning to TRBD1. Germline V gene sequence: CDR1 MGHRA, CDR2 YSYEKL. V shed 6 bases, J shed 3 bases, and the junction held 11 bases outside the gene matches. The CDR3 has 16 residues. The CDR3 sequence is CASSRQGGRADTEAFF. The CDR3 DNA reads TGCGCCAGCAGTAGACAGGGGGGACGAGCCGACACTGAAGCTTTCTTT.

The chain uses TRBV13 and TRBJ1-2; 7 bases are shared with TRBD1. CDR1 is PRHDT and CDR2 is FYEKMQ in the germline V gene (reference sequence). This CDR3 region has 16 residues. V lost 1 base and J lost 7; bases outside the gene matches: 12. This CDR3 reads CASSLAGDSEIRGYTF. CDR3 coding DNA: TGTGCCAGCAGCTTAGCTGGGGACAGCGAGATCCGTGGCTACACCTTC.

The rearrangement joins TRBV2 to TRBJ1-6; 7 bases align to TRBD1. The CDR3 loop spans 14 amino acids. V shed 11 bases, J shed 7 bases, and the junction held 11 bases outside the gene matches. Germline CDR1 and CDR2: SNHLY and FYNNEI. The CDR3 region is CAGPPGGGNSPLHF. The DNA of the CDR3 is TGTGCCGGGCCTCCAGGGGGGGGGAATTCACCCCTCCACTTT.